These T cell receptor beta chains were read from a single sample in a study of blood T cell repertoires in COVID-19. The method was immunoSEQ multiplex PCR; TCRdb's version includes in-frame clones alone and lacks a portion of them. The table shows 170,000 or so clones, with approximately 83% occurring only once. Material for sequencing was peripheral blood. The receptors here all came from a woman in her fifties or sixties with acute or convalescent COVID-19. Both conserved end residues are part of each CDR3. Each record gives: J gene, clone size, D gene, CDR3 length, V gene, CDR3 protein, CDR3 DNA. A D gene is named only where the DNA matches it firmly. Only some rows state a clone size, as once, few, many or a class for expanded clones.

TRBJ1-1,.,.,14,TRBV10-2,CASCREGMGTEAFF,TGCGCCAGCTGCCGAGAGGGAATGGGCACTGAAGCTTTCTTT
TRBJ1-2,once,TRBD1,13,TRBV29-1,CSAAKQGVGGYTF,TGCAGCGCCGCAAAACAGGGGGTTGGTGGCTACACCTTC
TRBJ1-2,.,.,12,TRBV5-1,CASSLSGVGYTF,TGCGCCAGCAGCTTATCGGGGGTTGGCTACACCTTC
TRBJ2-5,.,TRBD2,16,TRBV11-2,CASSIGLAGPQETQYF,TGTGCCAGCAGCATTGGACTAGCGGGTCCCCAAGAGACCCAGTACTTC
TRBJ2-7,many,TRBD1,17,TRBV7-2,CASSLQGAFLGVREQYF,TGTGCCAGCAGCTTACAGGGGGCGTTTTTGGGGGTGCGCGAGCAGTACTTC
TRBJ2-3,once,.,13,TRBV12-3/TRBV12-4,CASRELVVDTQYF,TGTGCCAGCAGAGAACTAGTCGTGGATACGCAGTATTTT
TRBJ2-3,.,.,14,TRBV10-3,CAISYSTSTDTQYF,TGTGCCATCAGTTATAGTACGAGCACAGATACGCAGTATTTT
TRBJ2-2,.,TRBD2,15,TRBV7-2,CASSPTSGNTGELFF,TGTGCCAGCAGCCCGACTAGCGGGAACACCGGGGAGCTGTTTTTT
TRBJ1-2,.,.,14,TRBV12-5,CASGLEGLNYGYTF,TGTGCTAGTGGTTTGGAGGGGTTGAACTATGGCTACACCTTC
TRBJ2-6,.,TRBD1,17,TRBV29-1,CSVRTGTGISGANVLTF,TGCAGCGTCCGTACCGGGACAGGGATCTCTGGGGCCAACGTCCTGACTTTC
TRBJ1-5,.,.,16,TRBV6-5,CASSYSGPNSNQPQHF,TGTGCCAGCAGTTACTCTGGGCCGAATAGCAATCAGCCCCAGCATTTT
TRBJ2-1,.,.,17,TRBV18,CASSPLTRGALYNEQFF,TGTGCCAGCTCTCCCCTAACACGTGGGGCCCTGTACAATGAGCAGTTCTTC
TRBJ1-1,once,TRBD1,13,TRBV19,CASRRTGNTEAFF,TGTGCCAGCCGCAGGACAGGCAACACTGAAGCTTTCTTT
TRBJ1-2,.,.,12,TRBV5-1,CASKQENYGYTF,TGCGCCAGCAAACAGGAAAACTATGGCTACACCTTC
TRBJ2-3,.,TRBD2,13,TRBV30,CACVGGGGDTQYF,TGTGCCTGTGTGGGCGGGGGGGGAGATACGCAGTATTTT
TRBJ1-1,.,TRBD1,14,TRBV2,CASRGQGPRTEAFF,TGTGCCAGCAGGGGACAGGGCCCCCGTACTGAAGCTTTCTTT
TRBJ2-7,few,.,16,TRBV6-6,CASISSPRGTIDEQYF,TGTGCCAGCATTAGTAGCCCGAGAGGGACAATCGACGAGCAGTACTTC
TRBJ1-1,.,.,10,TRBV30,CAGANTEAFF,TGTGCTGGGGCGAACACTGAAGCTTTCTTT
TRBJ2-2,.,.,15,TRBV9,CASSVVGSGTGELFF,TGTGCCAGCAGCGTAGTGGGGTCGGGGACCGGGGAGCTGTTTTTT
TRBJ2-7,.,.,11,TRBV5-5,CASRETYEQYF,TGTGCCAGCAGGGAGACGTACGAGCAGTACTTC
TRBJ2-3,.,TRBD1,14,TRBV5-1,CASSAGQDTDTQYF,TGCGCCAGCAGCGCAGGACAGGACACAGATACGCAGTATTTT
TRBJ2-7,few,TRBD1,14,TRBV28,CASTPGTGRYEQYF,TGTGCCAGCACTCCCGGGACAGGAAGATACGAGCAGTACTTC
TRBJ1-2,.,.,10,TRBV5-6,CARGGYGYTF,TGTGCCCGGGGGGGCTATGGCTACACCTTC
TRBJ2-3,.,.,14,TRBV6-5,CASSYGGVTDTQYF,TGTGCCAGCAGTTATGGCGGGGTTACAGATACGCAGTATTTT
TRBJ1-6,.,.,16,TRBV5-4,CASSRSLSSYNSPLHF,TGTGCCAGCAGCCGGAGCCTGAGCTCCTATAATTCACCCCTCCACTTT
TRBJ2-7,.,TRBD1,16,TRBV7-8,CASSLVPGTGALEQYF,TGTGCCAGCAGCTTAGTTCCCGGGACAGGGGCGCTTGAGCAGTACTTC
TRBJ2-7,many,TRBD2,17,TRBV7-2,CASSLYSPLAGGGEQYF,TGTGCCAGCAGCTTGTACTCCCCCCTAGCGGGGGGGGGCGAGCAGTACTTC
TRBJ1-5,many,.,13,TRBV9,CASSSELNQPQHF,TGTGCCAGCAGCTCCGAGCTGAATCAGCCCCAGCATTTT
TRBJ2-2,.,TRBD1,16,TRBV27,CASSPLQGTNTGELFF,TGTGCCAGCAGTCCACTACAGGGGACCAACACCGGGGAGCTGTTTTTT
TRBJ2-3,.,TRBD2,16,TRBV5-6,CASSLGLAGSTDTQYF,TGTGCCAGCAGCTTGGGACTAGCGGGTAGCACAGATACGCAGTATTTT
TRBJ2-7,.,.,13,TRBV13,CASSLYSSHEQYF,TGTGCCAGCAGCTTATACAGCAGCCACGAGCAGTACTTC
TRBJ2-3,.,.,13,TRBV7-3,CASSFQGQDTQYF,TGTGCCAGCAGCTTCCAGGGTCAAGATACGCAGTATTTT
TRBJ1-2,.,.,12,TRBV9,CASSQGNYGYTF,TGTGCCAGCAGTCAGGGTAACTATGGCTACACCTTC
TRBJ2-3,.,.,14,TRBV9,CASTSGYSTDTQYF,TGTGCCAGCACCAGCGGTTATAGCACAGATACGCAGTATTTT
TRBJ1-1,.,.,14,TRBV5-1,CASSLSQGITEAFF,TGCGCCAGCAGCTTGTCCCAGGGTATTACTGAAGCTTTCTTT